These 27 T cell receptor beta chains share one sample of origin, sequenced in a study of T cell responses to AZD1222 COVID-19 vaccine. Measured with immunoSEQ multiplex PCR; TCRdb has only the in-frame clones, and not every one. The table lists about 79,000 clones, around 92% of them singletons. The material was peripheral blood, obtained on day 0 of MenACWY control vaccination. The origin of the receptors is an adult in good health.

The chain couples TRBV5-4 to TRBJ2-7, with D tentatively TRBD1 (6 bases). The CDR3 spans 14 residues. V gave up 4 bases and J gave up 3 bases, with 14 bases separating them. Per germline, CDR1 SGHNT and CDR2 YYREEE (reference sequence). CDR3 nucleotides: TGTGCCAGCAGCCTACAGGGTACGGACTACGAGCAGTACTTC. Residues: CASSLQGTDYEQYF.

The V and J genes are TRBV11-2 and TRBJ1-3; D unclear. Trimming removed 5 bases at V and 4 bases at J, with 15 bases between. CDR1 is SGHAT, CDR2 FQNNGV, per germline. This CDR3 has 15 amino acids. In DNA form, the CDR3 reads TGTGCCAGCAGCCAAAACCCCGGTGAAGGAAACACCATATATTTT. As protein: CASSQNPGEGNTIYF.

CDR3 DNA: TGTGCCAGCAGCTTGAGTACTGCCTCTGGAAACACCATATATTTT. Its translation is CASSLSTASGNTIYF. This rearrangement joins TRBV5-8 to TRBJ1-3; D call uncertain. V gave up 1 base and J gave up 0 bases, with 8 bases separating them. This CDR3 has 15 amino acids. Germline loops: CDR1 SGHTS, CDR2 YDEGEE.

This clone was recorded once. The CDR3 bases are TGCGCCAGCAGCCAATTACAGGGGGCACCCCTCCACTTT. It codes for CASSQLQGAPLHF. J is TRBJ1-6 and V is TRBV4-3; 8 nucleotides agree with TRBD1. Germline V gene data show CDR1 as LGHNA and CDR2 as YSLEER. The ends lost 2 bases at V and 11 bases at J; junction bases unmatched: 2. The CDR3 has 13 residues.

The chain carries TRBV9 and TRBJ2-1; D remains unclear. The CDR3 sequence is 13 residues long. Trimming removed 4 bases at V and 5 bases at J, with 10 bases between. Germline assignment: CDR1 SGDLS and CDR2 YYNGEE. This CDR3 reads CASSPSIDNEQFF. The CDR3 nucleotides read TGTGCCAGCAGCCCAAGTATAGACAATGAGCAGTTCTTC.

The chain joins TRBV10-3 to TRBJ2-3; the D gene is possibly TRBD1 (5 bases). CDR1 and CDR2 from the germline V gene are ENHRY and SYGVKD. Trimming took off 6 bases at V and 2 bases at J, with 6 bases between the two ends. The CDR3 is 12 residues long. DNA for the CDR3: TGTGCCATCAGGGACAACACAGATACGCAGTATTTT. Translated, it gives CAIRDNTDTQYF.

This chain connects TRBV27 to TRBJ2-7; maybe TRBD1 (6 bases). The CDR3 is 14 amino acids. Germline CDR1 MNHEY, CDR2 SMNVEV (reference sequence). V lost 3 bases and J lost 4, with 13 bases in between. DNA for the CDR3: TGTGCCAGCAGTTTCTCCCGGGACACTTACGAGCAGTACTTC. It specifies CASSFSRDTYEQYF.

The V gene is TRBV6-5, the J gene TRBJ1-1, with D unclear. Trimming took off 0 bases at V and 0 bases at J, with 8 bases between the two ends. CDR1 is MNHEY, CDR2 SVGAGI, per germline. The CDR3 is 15 residues long. As DNA, the CDR3 is TGTGCCAGCAGTTACTCGATAGCGTTGAACACTGAAGCTTTCTTT. It yields the protein CASSYSIALNTEAFF.

The rearrangement joins TRBV5-5 to TRBJ2-7, with 8 nucleotides matching TRBD1. Losses at the gene ends were 1 base for V and 1 base for J; bases not matched to a gene: 10. Germline V gene sequence: CDR1 SGHKS, CDR2 YYEKEE (reference sequence). The CDR3 totals 17 residues. This chain's CDR3 is CASSLYRDRFTSYEQYF. In DNA, the CDR3 is TGTGCCAGCAGCTTGTATCGGGACAGGTTTACGTCCTACGAGCAGTACTTC.

This sequence joins TRBV9 and TRBJ1-6; D gene ambiguous. This CDR3 spans 13 amino acids. Trimming left V 7 bases short and J 6 bases short, with 11 bases between. Germline V CDR1 and CDR2: SGDLS, YYNGEE. DNA of the CDR3: TGTGCCAGCCTCGCCGTCCGTAATTCACCCCTCCACTTT. It codes for CASLAVRNSPLHF.

The CDR3 protein is CASSLGRLSPTYEQFF. The CDR3 nucleotides read TGTGCCAGCAGCTTGGGACGGTTATCCCCCACATATGAGCAGTTCTTC. The rearrangement joins TRBV5-8 to TRBJ2-1; D unresolved. This CDR3 has 16 residues. The V gene's germline CDR1 is SGHTS and CDR2 YDEGEE. Trimming left V 0 bases short and J 8 bases short, with 18 bases between.

DNA of the CDR3: TGTGCCAGCAGCCTCAACGGGAACACCGGGGAGCTGTTTTTT. As protein: CASSLNGNTGELFF. The rearrangement joins TRBV6-5 to TRBJ2-2; D is uncertain. CDR3 length: 14 residues. The V gene's germline CDR1 is MNHEY and CDR2 SVGAGI. V lost 6 bases and J 1 base, leaving 9 bases between the germline ends.

The V and J genes are TRBV4-3 and TRBJ2-4, with D uncertain. The germline CDR1 and CDR2 sequences are LGHNA and YSLEER. The CDR3 consists of 15 residues. The V gene lost 0 bases and the J gene lost 4 bases, with 10 bases spanning the gap. The CDR3, as DNA: TGCGCCAGCAGCCAAGAACGTGGGCTGAAAAACATTCAGTACTTC. This gives the protein CASSQERGLKNIQYF.

The rearrangement joins TRBV28 to TRBJ2-1; D assignment may be TRBD1 or TRBD2 (5 bases each). Trimming pared 6 bases from V and 15 bases from J, leaving 18 bases between. The V gene's germline CDR1 is MDHEN and CDR2 SYDVKM. The CDR3 extends over 12 amino acids. Here the CDR3 reads CASRRGTSDGFF. The CDR3, as DNA: TGTGCCAGCAGGAGAGGGACGTCGGATGGGTTCTTC.

The chain has TRBV27 and TRBJ1-5, with D possibly being TRBD1 (5 bases). This CDR3 contains 15 residues. V was clipped by 6 bases and J by 1 base, with 13 bases between them. Germline lookup yields CDR1 MNHEY and CDR2 SMNVEV (reference sequence). In DNA form, the CDR3 reads TGTGCCAGCAGGCCGCCGGGACCGAGCAATCAGCCCCAGCATTTT. This gives the protein CASRPPGPSNQPQHF.

The chain employs TRBV6-6 and TRBJ2-2; no clear D. CDR3 length equals 12 residues. Per germline, CDR1 MNHNY and CDR2 SVGAGI (reference sequence). Deletions cut 5 bases from V and 2 bases from J, with 3 bases between. The CDR3 here is CASSHNTGELFF. CDR3 nucleotides: TGTGCCAGCAGTCATAACACCGGGGAGCTGTTTTTT.

As DNA, the CDR3 is TGTGCCAGCAGCCCCCAGTTGGTAGCCAAAAACATTCAGTACTTC. Translating it yields CASSPQLVAKNIQYF. The rearrangement uses TRBV7-8 and TRBJ2-4, with D uncertain. CDR1 is SGHVS, CDR2 FQNEAQ, per germline. Trimming stripped 5 bases from V and 0 bases from J, with 11 bases between. This CDR3 comprises 15 residues.

This chain connects TRBV7-2 to TRBJ1-1, with D possibly TRBD1 on 6 matching bases. V shed 3 bases and J shed 1 base, with 15 bases lying between them. Per germline, CDR1 SGHTA and CDR2 FQGNSA. The CDR3 has 16 residues. CDR3 DNA sequence: TGTGCCAGCAGCTTCCTTGGGGGCGGGTCGAACACTGAAGCTTTCTTT. Protein product: CASSFLGGGSNTEAFF.

In this sample, this clone is medium-sized (0.01 to 0.1%). The chain has TRBV27 and TRBJ1-6; D is possibly TRBD1 (5 bases). Trimming stripped 7 bases from V and 0 bases from J, with 13 bases between. The CDR3 sequence is 16 residues long. Germline loops: CDR1 MNHEY, CDR2 SMNVEV (reference sequence). The CDR3 here is CASKEDMSSYNSPLHF. As DNA, the CDR3 is TGTGCCAGCAAAGAGGACATGAGCTCCTATAATTCACCCCTCCACTTT.

This clone was picked up one time. The V and J genes are TRBV24-1 and TRBJ2-3; 14 bases agree with TRBD2. With V trimmed by 5 bases and J by 5 bases, 8 bases remained unmatched. CDR1 and CDR2 (germline): KGHDR, SFDVKD. This CDR3 region has 17 residues. CDR3 region: CATSAPTSGGVGDTQYF. The CDR3 DNA reads TGTGCCACCAGTGCTCCGACTAGCGGGGGGGTCGGAGATACGCAGTATTTT.

This clone has a handful of counts. V usage is TRBV2 and J usage is TRBJ1-6; D might be TRBD1 (5 bases). Germline V CDR1 and CDR2: SNHLY, FYNNEI. V lost 2 bases to trimming and J lost 7 bases, with 18 bases between them. The CDR3 is made up of 17 amino acids. The CDR3: CASSELAGFGVNSPLHF. The CDR3 DNA follows: TGTGCCAGCAGTGAATTAGCAGGGTTCGGAGTCAATTCACCCCTCCACTTT.

This clone came up a few times. The rearrangement links TRBV2 to TRBJ2-2, with TRBD1 as a possible D gene (6 bases). From germline, CDR1 is SNHLY and CDR2 FYNNEI. V lost 7 bases and J lost 0, with 9 bases in between. The CDR3 has 14 residues. The CDR3 DNA sequence: TGTGCCAGCACAGGGGCGGCGAACACCGGGGAGCTGTTTTTT. As protein: CASTGAANTGELFF. Variable domain in full (rest from reference TRBV2 and TRBJ2-2): EPEVTQTPSHQVTQMGQEVILRCVPISNHLYFYWYRQILGQKVEFLVSFYNNEISEKSEIFDDQFSVERPDGSNFTLKIRSTKLEDSAMYFCASTGAANTGELFFGEGSRLTVL.

This sequence joins TRBV5-1 and TRBJ1-1; weak D call: TRBD1 (5 bases). V dropped 6 bases and J dropped 3 bases, with 15 bases sitting between them. From germline, CDR1 is SGHRS and CDR2 YFSETQ. This CDR3 is 14 amino acids long. The CDR3 region is CASTSWQGHTEAFF. DNA for the CDR3: TGCGCCAGCACCTCTTGGCAGGGTCACACTGAAGCTTTCTTT. The full variable domain, with the rest looked up from reference TRBV5-1 and TRBJ1-1, is KAGVTQTPRYLIKTRGQQVTLSCSPISGHRSVSWYQQTPGQGLQFLFEYFSETQRNKGNFPGRFSGRQFSNSRSEMNVSTLELGDSALYLCASTSWQGHTEAFFGQGTRLTVV.

The chain employs TRBV28 and TRBJ1-5, with D possibly matching TRBD1 (6 bases). Germline V gene sequence: CDR1 MDHEN, CDR2 SYDVKM. CDR3 length: 12 amino acids. V was pared by 6 bases and J by 9 bases, with 12 bases between. The CDR3 region is CASRQGVVPQHF. Here the CDR3 DNA reads TGTGCCAGCAGACAGGGAGTTGTGCCCCAGCATTTT.

The rearrangement joins TRBV7-3 to TRBJ2-1; 10 nucleotides match TRBD2. CDR3 length equals 15 residues. V lost 1 base, J lost 7 bases, and 4 bases stayed unmatched. Germline loops: CDR1 SGHTA, CDR2 FQGTGA. CDR3: CASSLRLAGKNEQFF. The CDR3 coding sequence is TGTGCCAGCAGCTTAAGACTAGCGGGTAAGAATGAGCAGTTCTTC.

V usage is TRBV28 and J usage is TRBJ1-5; D call uncertain. Germline V gene lookup returns CDR1 MDHEN and CDR2 SYDVKM. This CDR3 has 14 residues. Trimming shortened V by 8 bases and J by 0 bases, and 11 bases separated the two germline ends. The CDR3 spells CASGVRTSNQPQHF. The DNA of the CDR3 is TGTGCCAGCGGGGTGAGGACTAGCAATCAGCCCCAGCATTTT.

This sequence joins TRBV7-9 and TRBJ1-3, with a tentative D call TRBD1 (5 bases). V lost 5 bases, J lost 8 bases, and 19 bases lay in between. Germline V gives CDR1 SEHNR, CDR2 FQNEAQ (reference sequence). CDR3 length: 15 residues. In DNA, the CDR3 is TGTGCCAGCAGCACCCAGGCTGCAGGGTTGGACACCATATATTTT. It encodes CASSTQAAGLDTIYF.